Below are 28 T cell receptor beta chains sequenced from a single sample in a study of shared clonotypes between healthy human individuals (dated by TCRdb to 2018 to 2020). CD8 naive samples were CD45RO-negative cells positively selected for CCR7, giving a CD45RA+CCR7+ population that excluded TemRA cells. The method behind the library was the immunoSEQ multiplex PCR assay. TCRdb took this table from immuneACCESS and kept in-frame rearrangements with V and J called. Such tables lack part of the clones; where checked against another copy, unresolved V genes explain under half of the gap, and the rest is unexplained. The sample table holds 1.5 million to 2.5 million clones, of which 85% to 95% were seen once. The ten biggest clones cover more than 0.9% of the sample. The sample consisted of naive CD8+ T cells sorted from blood. The cell subset or site tag for this specimen amounts to: CD45RA+CCR7+. The receptors were sampled from a man aged 18 to 35 in good health.

This chain links TRBV30 with TRBJ2-7, with TRBD1 as a possible D gene (6 bases). The germline CDR1 and CDR2 sequences are GTSNPN and SVGIG (reference sequence). V lost 2 bases, J lost 5 bases, and 22 bases lay in between. This CDR3 has 16 residues. The CDR3 DNA reads as TGTGCCTGGAGTTCAAGCGGCGACAGGCGCTTGGACGAGCAGTACTTC. It yields the protein CAWSSSGDRRLDEQYF.

In regard to this clone: Other DNA sequences from this sample encode an identical CDR3 as well. The chain couples TRBV19 to TRBJ2-7, with 7 bases lining up with TRBD2. The CDR3 totals 13 residues. V was clipped by 4 bases and J by 1 base; unmatched bases: 1. Germline assignment: CDR1 LNHDA and CDR2 SQIVND (reference sequence). CDR3 nucleotide sequence: TGTGCCAGTAGTAGCGGGGGTTCCTACGAGCAGTACTTC. Protein: CASSSGGSYEQYF.

This sequence joins TRBV28 and TRBJ1-4; D not certain. Germline V gives CDR1 MDHEN, CDR2 SYDVKM. The CDR3 has 13 amino acids. Deletions cut 2 bases from V and 7 bases from J, with 8 bases between. The CDR3 bases are TGTGCCAGCAGTTTAGGATTGGGTGAAAAACTGTTTTTT. Its protein product is CASSLGLGEKLFF.

This rearrangement joins TRBV7-2 to TRBJ2-7; D gene uncertain. Germline CDR1 and CDR2: SGHTA and FQGNSA. Trimming left V 1 base short and J 3 bases short, with 7 bases between. The CDR3 has 13 residues. As DNA, the CDR3 is TGTGCCAGCAGCTTAGGGCGGAACTACGAGCAGTACTTC. Protein: CASSLGRNYEQYF.

The rearrangement joins TRBV6-1 to TRBJ1-4, with D tentatively TRBD1 (5 bases). CDR1 is MNHNS and CDR2 is SASEGT in the germline V gene. The V and J ends lost 7 bases and 6 bases respectively, with 15 bases between them. CDR3 length: 14 residues. CDR3 sequence reads: CASTGGRGYEKLFF. CDR3 coding DNA: TGTGCCAGCACGGGCGGGAGGGGTTATGAAAAACTGTTTTTT.

The chain has TRBV10-1 and TRBJ2-1, with TRBD1 as a possible D gene (5 bases). CDR3 size: 18 residues. Germline CDR1 reads WNHNN; CDR2 reads SYGVQD (reference sequence). Trimming took off 0 bases at V and 2 bases at J, with 17 bases between the two ends. The CDR3 sequence is CASSESGRVDTAYNEQFF. The CDR3 bases are TGCGCCAGCAGTGAGTCGGGAAGGGTGGACACGGCCTACAATGAGCAGTTCTTC.

This clone was seen once. The chain has TRBV6-5 and TRBJ1-5; 8 nucleotides line up with TRBD1. Germline CDR1 is MNHEY and CDR2 is SVGAGI. V lost 6 bases to trimming and J lost 5 bases; unmatched junction nucleotides: 3. The CDR3 is 13 amino acids. The CDR3 DNA is TGTGCCAGCAGGGACAGGGAGGATCAGCCCCAGCATTTT. It yields the protein CASRDREDQPQHF.

This chain's CDR3 is CASSQDLLAGSAHPYNEQFF. DNA for the CDR3: TGCGCCAGCAGCCAAGATTTGCTAGCGGGATCCGCGCATCCCTACAATGAGCAGTTCTTC. The chain uses TRBV4-3 and TRBJ2-1, with 9 bases aligning to TRBD2. This CDR3 contains 20 residues. The J segment lost 2 bases and the V segment lost 0 bases, leaving 14 bases of the junction unmatched. CDR1 and CDR2 (germline): LGHNA, YSLEER.

The CDR3 DNA reads as TGTGCCAGCAGCTTATTAGGTGGCTACACCTTC. Its protein product is CASSLLGGYTF. The rearrangement joins TRBV13 to TRBJ1-2, with D unresolved. The ends were cut back, 2 bases at V and 7 bases at J, with 5 bases in the middle. In germline, CDR1 is PRHDT, CDR2 FYEKMQ (reference sequence). The CDR3 covers 11 residues.

The chain combines TRBV4-1 with TRBJ1-1; D uncertain. Germline CDR1 reads MGHRA; CDR2 reads YSYEKL. Trimming cost V 5 bases and J 5 bases, with 12 bases left between them. The CDR3 totals 13 residues. The CDR3, as DNA: TGCGCCAGCAGCTACCATATAGGGACTGAAGCTTTCTTT. Its translation is CASSYHIGTEAFF.

The chain joins TRBV29-1 to TRBJ2-3, with 13 bases aligning to TRBD2. This CDR3 spans 13 amino acids. Germline V gives CDR1 SQVTM, CDR2 ANQGSEA. After removal of 7 bases from V and 4 bases from J, the junction contained 2 bases not matched to a gene. The CDR3 spells CSAGTSGADTQYF. CDR3 in DNA: TGCAGCGCTGGGACTAGCGGGGCAGATACGCAGTATTTT.

The J gene is TRBJ2-7, the V gene TRBV9; TRBD2 matches 8 bases. Germline values: CDR1 SGDLS, CDR2 YYNGEE. The CDR3 is 14 amino acids. V trimming: 3 bases; J trimming: 1 base; junction bases outside the gene matches: 3. This CDR3 is CASSAGLGSYEQYF. CDR3 bases: TGTGCCAGCAGCGCGGGACTAGGATCCTACGAGCAGTACTTC.

V usage is TRBV19 and J usage is TRBJ2-1; 8 bases fit TRBD1. Trimming at V came to 6 bases and at J to 0 bases, leaving 10 bases not matched to a gene. The CDR3 is 17 residues long. Germline V lookup: CDR1 LNHDA, CDR2 SQIVND (reference sequence). The CDR3 loop reads CASSFGQGGGSYNEQFF. Here the CDR3 DNA reads TGTGCCAGTAGCTTTGGACAGGGAGGTGGCTCCTACAATGAGCAGTTCTTC.

This chain connects TRBV29-1 to TRBJ2-7, with 7 nucleotides matching TRBD1. Trimming cost V 7 bases and J 7 bases; bases outside gene matches: 13. Germline CDR1 reads SQVTM; CDR2 reads ANQGSEA. CDR3 length equals 13 residues. CDR3 in DNA: TGCAGCGGGGCTCTACAGGGGTCGGGGGAGCAGTACTTC. Translating it yields CSGALQGSGEQYF.

The chain couples TRBV7-3 to TRBJ1-4; 9 nucleotides align to TRBD1. The CDR3 runs to 15 residues. Germline V gives CDR1 SGHTA, CDR2 FQGTGA. The J segment lost 7 bases and the V segment lost 2 bases, leaving 5 bases of the junction unmatched. The CDR3 region has the DNA TGTGCCAGCAGCTTAGAAGGGACAGGGAGTGAAAAACTGTTTTTT. Its translation is CASSLEGTGSEKLFF.

As regards this clone: Different DNA sequences within this sample yield the same CDR3. This chain uses TRBV4-1 with TRBJ2-7, with D perhaps matching TRBD1 (5 bases). The V gene lost 1 base and the J gene lost 0 bases, with 10 bases spanning the gap. This CDR3 spans 15 amino acids. The germline V gene has CDR1 MGHRA and CDR2 YSYEKL. DNA for the CDR3: TGCGCCAGCAGCCAAGTTACAGGTTCCTCCTACGAGCAGTACTTC. Its protein product is CASSQVTGSSYEQYF.

The V gene is TRBV28, the J gene TRBJ2-1; TRBD2 matches 14 bases. The V segment lost 8 bases and the J segment 0 bases; nucleotides outside the gene matches: 12. The CDR3 has 19 residues. Germline values: CDR1 MDHEN, CDR2 SYDVKM. This CDR3 reads CASSRLAGGIGSSYNEQFF. CDR3 nucleotides: TGTGCCAGCTCCAGACTAGCGGGGGGGATCGGAAGCTCCTACAATGAGCAGTTCTTC.

Regarding this clone: Other DNA sequences from this sample encode an identical CDR3 as well. This chain connects TRBV27 to TRBJ2-3, with D perhaps TRBD1 or TRBD2 (5 bases each). Germline lookup yields CDR1 MNHEY and CDR2 SMNVEV (reference sequence). Trimming shortened V by 3 bases and J by 2 bases, and 9 bases separated the two germline ends. The CDR3 runs to 14 residues. CDR3 loop: CASSFGASTDTQYF. CDR3 DNA sequence: TGTGCCAGCAGTTTCGGGGCCTCCACAGATACGCAGTATTTT.

The rearrangement links TRBV19 to TRBJ1-5, with D possibly matching TRBD1 (5 bases). The CDR3 covers 16 residues. Per germline, CDR1 LNHDA and CDR2 SQIVND (reference sequence). Trimming took 6 bases from V and 0 from J, leaving 15 bases between them. The CDR3 region has the DNA TGTGCCAGTAGCGGCATATGGGACGGTAGCAATCAGCCCCAGCATTTT. Amino acid sequence: CASSGIWDGSNQPQHF.

The V call is TRBV15, the J call TRBJ2-3, with TRBD2 as a possible D gene (6 bases). The CDR3 spans 13 residues. The germline V and J ends were trimmed by 0 bases and 5 bases, with 6 bases remaining between them. Germline CDR1 LNHNV, CDR2 YYDKDF (reference sequence). This CDR3 reads CATSREGGDTQYF. The CDR3 nucleotides read TGTGCCACCAGCAGAGAGGGGGGAGATACGCAGTATTTT.

As regards this clone: The identical CDR3 is also encoded by other nucleotide sequences in the sample. The V call is TRBV11-2, the J call TRBJ2-1; D is undetermined. V shed 4 bases and J shed 5 bases, with 6 bases lying between them. This CDR3 is built from 12 residues. CDR1 SGHAT and CDR2 FQNNGV come from the germline V gene. The CDR3 DNA follows: TGTGCCAGCAGCTACGGCGACAATGAGCAGTTCTTC. Encoded protein: CASSYGDNEQFF. The complete variable domain, with remaining parts taken from reference TRBV11-2 and TRBJ2-1, reads EAGVAQSPRYKIIEKRQSVAFWCNPISGHATLYWYQQILGQGPKLLIQFQNNGVVDDSQLPKDRFSAERLKGVDSTLKIQPAKLEDSAVYLCASSYGDNEQFFGPGTRLTVL.

The V and J genes are TRBV28 and TRBJ1-2, with D perhaps matching TRBD1 (5 bases). Per the germline V gene, CDR1 is MDHEN and CDR2 is SYDVKM. The CDR3 length is 15 residues. V gave up 6 bases and J gave up 4 bases, with 18 bases separating them. CDR3 region: CASSSRARLVYGYTF. The DNA for the CDR3 is TGTGCCAGCAGCTCCAGGGCCCGCTTAGTCTATGGCTACACCTTC.

The chain's CDR3 is CASSLVGLAQSDTQYF. CDR3 DNA: TGTGCCAGCAGCTTAGTGGGACTAGCGCAATCAGATACGCAGTATTTT. The chain joins TRBV13 to TRBJ2-3; 10 bases are a match to TRBD2. The CDR3 has 16 residues. Germline-derived CDR1 and CDR2 are PRHDT and FYEKMQ (reference sequence). The V segment lost 1 base and the J segment 4 bases; nucleotides outside the gene matches: 5.

The CDR3 here is CASSPGERAHEQYF. The CDR3 nucleotides read TGTGCCAGCAGCCCAGGGGAGAGGGCCCACGAGCAGTACTTC. This chain connects TRBV4-2 to TRBJ2-7; perhaps TRBD1 as D (6 bases). The CDR3 length is 14 residues. Germline V gene sequence: CDR1 LGHNA, CDR2 YNFKEQ. The V gene lost 4 bases and the J gene lost 5 bases, with 15 bases spanning the gap.

The V gene is TRBV7-8, the J gene TRBJ1-5; D not certain. Germline lookup yields CDR1 SGHVS and CDR2 FQNEAQ. Trimming took off 5 bases at V and 2 bases at J, with 16 bases between the two ends. The CDR3 length is 16 residues. DNA of the CDR3: TGTGCCAGCAGCGGAGTCAGACTTAACGGCAATCAGCCCCAGCATTTT. As protein: CASSGVRLNGNQPQHF.

The chain has TRBV7-9 and TRBJ2-3; the D is unclear. Germline V gives CDR1 SEHNR, CDR2 FQNEAQ (reference sequence). V lost 5 bases and J 0 bases, leaving 18 bases between the germline ends. The CDR3 is 17 amino acids. CDR3 sequence (DNA): TGTGCCAGCAGCGACCTGGGGATCGTTTTAAGCACAGATACGCAGTATTTT. Protein product: CASSDLGIVLSTDTQYF.

This clone was recorded once. The chain employs TRBV20-1 and TRBJ1-2, with unresolved D. This CDR3 has 11 residues. Trimming took off 0 bases at V and 8 bases at J, with 7 bases between the two ends. The germline gives CDR1 DFQATT, CDR2 SNEGSKA (reference sequence). The CDR3 bases are TGCAGTGCTAGAGACGCGCGGGGCTACACCTTC. Translating it yields CSARDARGYTF.

As regards this clone: The same CDR3 also results from other DNA sequences found in this sample. The V and J genes are TRBV27 and TRBJ1-6; 8 nucleotides align to TRBD1. CDR3 length: 15 amino acids. CDR1 and CDR2 from the germline V gene are MNHEY and SMNVEV (reference sequence). V lost 0 bases and J lost 6; bases outside the gene matches: 1. The CDR3 reads CASSLSGTGNSPLHF. Here the CDR3 DNA reads TGTGCCAGCAGTTTATCCGGGACAGGTAATTCACCCCTCCACTTT.